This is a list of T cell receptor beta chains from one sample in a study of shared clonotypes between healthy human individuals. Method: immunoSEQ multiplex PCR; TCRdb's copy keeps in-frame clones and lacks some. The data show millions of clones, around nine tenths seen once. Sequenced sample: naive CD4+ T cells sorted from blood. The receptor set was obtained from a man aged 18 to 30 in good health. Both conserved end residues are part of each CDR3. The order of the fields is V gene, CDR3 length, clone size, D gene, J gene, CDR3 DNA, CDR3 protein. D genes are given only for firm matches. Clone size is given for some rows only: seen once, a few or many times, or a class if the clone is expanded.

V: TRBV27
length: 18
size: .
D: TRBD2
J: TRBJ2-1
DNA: TGTGCCAGCAGTTTGCGACTAGCGGGGAAGAGCTCCTACAATGAGCAGTTCTTC
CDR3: CASSLRLAGKSSYNEQFF

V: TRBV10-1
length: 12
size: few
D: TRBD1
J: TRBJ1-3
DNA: TGCGCCAGCAGTTCGACAGGGTGCACCATATATTTT
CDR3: CASSSTGCTIYF

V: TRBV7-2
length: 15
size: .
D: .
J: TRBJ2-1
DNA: TGTGCCAGCAGCTTCCGGGCCCAGGGTTACAATGAGCAGTTCTTC
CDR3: CASSFRAQGYNEQFF

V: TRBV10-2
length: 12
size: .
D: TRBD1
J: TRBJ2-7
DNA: TGCGCCAGCAGGGACAGGGCCTACGAGCAGTACTTC
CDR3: CASRDRAYEQYF

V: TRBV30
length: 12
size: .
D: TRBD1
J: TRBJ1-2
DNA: TGTGCCTGGACAGGGGGCAAGATAGGCTACACCTTC
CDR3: CAWTGGKIGYTF

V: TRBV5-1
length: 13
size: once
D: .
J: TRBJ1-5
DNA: TGCGCCAGCAGATCGGACAGCAATCAGCCCCAGCATTTT
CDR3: CASRSDSNQPQHF

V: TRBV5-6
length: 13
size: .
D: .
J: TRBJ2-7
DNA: TGTGCCAGCAGAGGGGACAACTCCTACGAGCAGTACTTC
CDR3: CASRGDNSYEQYF

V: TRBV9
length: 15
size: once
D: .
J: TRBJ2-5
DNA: TGTGCCAGCAGCGCGCCCGGTTACGGGCAAGAGACCCAGTACTTC
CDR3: CASSAPGYGQETQYF

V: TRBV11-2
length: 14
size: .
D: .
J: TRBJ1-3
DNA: TGTGCCAGCAGCTTGTCGGGGACTGGAAACACCATATATTTT
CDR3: CASSLSGTGNTIYF

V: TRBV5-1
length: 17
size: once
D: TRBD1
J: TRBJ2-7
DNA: TGCGCCAGCAGCTTGGTCCAGACAGGGGCCGTGGGGTACGAGCAGTACTTC
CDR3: CASSLVQTGAVGYEQYF

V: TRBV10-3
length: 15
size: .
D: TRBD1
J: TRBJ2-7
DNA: TGTGCCATCAGTGAGTCGGGAAAGACAGGGTACGAGCAGTACTTC
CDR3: CAISESGKTGYEQYF

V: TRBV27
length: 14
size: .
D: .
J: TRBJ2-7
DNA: TGTGCCAGCAGTTCCACGACGGTTTCCTACGAGCAGTACTTC
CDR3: CASSSTTVSYEQYF

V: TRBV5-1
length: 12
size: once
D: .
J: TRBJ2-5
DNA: TGCGCCAGCAGCCTACGAGAAGAGACCCAGTACTTC
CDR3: CASSLREETQYF

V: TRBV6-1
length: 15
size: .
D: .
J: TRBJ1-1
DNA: TGTGCCAGCAGTGATCCCGGGACCCCAAACACTGAAGCTTTCTTT
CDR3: CASSDPGTPNTEAFF

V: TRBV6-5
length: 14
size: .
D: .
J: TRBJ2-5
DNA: TGTGCCAGCAGTTATTTGGGGGGTAGAGAGACCCAGTACTTC
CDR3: CASSYLGGRETQYF

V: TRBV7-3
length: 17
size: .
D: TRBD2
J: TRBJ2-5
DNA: TGTGCCAGCAGCTTACATGGACTAGCCCTGTACCAAGAGACCCAGTACTTC
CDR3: CASSLHGLALYQETQYF

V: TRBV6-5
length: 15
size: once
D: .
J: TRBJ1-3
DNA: TGTGCCAGCAGCACCAGCGGACAGTTGGCAAACACCATATATTTT
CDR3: CASSTSGQLANTIYF

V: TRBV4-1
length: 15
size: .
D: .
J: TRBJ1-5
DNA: TGCGCCAGCAGCCCTCGGAGGAGTAGCAATCAGCCCCAGCATTTT
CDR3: CASSPRRSSNQPQHF

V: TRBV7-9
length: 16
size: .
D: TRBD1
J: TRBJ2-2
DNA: TGTGCCAGCAGTCATCTGTGGACAGGGGCGACCGGGGAGCTGTTTTTT
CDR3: CASSHLWTGATGELFF

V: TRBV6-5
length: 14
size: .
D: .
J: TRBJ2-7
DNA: TGTGCCAGCAGTACTTGGAGGGGGCACTACGAGCAGTACTTC
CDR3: CASSTWRGHYEQYF

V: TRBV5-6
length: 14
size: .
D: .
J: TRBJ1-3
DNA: TGTGCCAGCAGCTTATGGGACATAGGAAACACCATATATTTT
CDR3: CASSLWDIGNTIYF

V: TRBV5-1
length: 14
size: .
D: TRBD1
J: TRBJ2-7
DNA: TGCGCCAGCAGCTCCGGGACAGGTTCCTACGAGCAGTACTTC
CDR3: CASSSGTGSYEQYF

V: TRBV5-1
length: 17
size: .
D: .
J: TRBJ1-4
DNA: TGCGCCAGCGGGAGTGGGGCAGGGAAGACGACTAATGAAAAACTGTTTTTT
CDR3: CASGSGAGKTTNEKLFF

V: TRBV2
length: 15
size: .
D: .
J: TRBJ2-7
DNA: TGTGCCAGCAGCACCGCCGAGGACAGTTCCTACGAGCAGTACTTC
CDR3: CASSTAEDSSYEQYF

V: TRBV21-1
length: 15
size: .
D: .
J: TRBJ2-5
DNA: TGTGCCAGCCCACCGGGACAGGGGGCAGGAGAGACCCAGTACTTC
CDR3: CASPPGQGAGETQYF

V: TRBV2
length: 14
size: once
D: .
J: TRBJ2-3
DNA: TGTGCCAGCACCTTAAGCGCTTACACAGATACGCAGTATTTT
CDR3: CASTLSAYTDTQYF

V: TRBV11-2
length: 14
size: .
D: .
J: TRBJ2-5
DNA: TGTGCCAGCAGCTCGGGACACACCCAAGAGACCCAGTACTTC
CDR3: CASSSGHTQETQYF

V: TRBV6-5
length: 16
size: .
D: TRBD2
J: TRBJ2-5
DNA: TGTGCCAGCAGTTACCCTCCTAGCGGGGGGGGCGAGACCCAGTACTTC
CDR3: CASSYPPSGGGETQYF

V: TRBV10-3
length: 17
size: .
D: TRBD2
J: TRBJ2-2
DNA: TGTGCCATCGGGGAGACTAGCGGGGGAACGAACACCGGGGAGCTGTTTTTT
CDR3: CAIGETSGGTNTGELFF

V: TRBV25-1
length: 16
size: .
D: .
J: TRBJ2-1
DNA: TGTGCCAGCAGTGACATGGGGGGCAGCTCCTACAATGAGCAGTTCTTC
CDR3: CASSDMGGSSYNEQFF

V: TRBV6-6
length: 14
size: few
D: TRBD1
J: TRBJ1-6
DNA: TGTGCCAGCAGCCGACAGGGCCCTGGGGCACCCCTCCACTTT
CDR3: CASSRQGPGAPLHF

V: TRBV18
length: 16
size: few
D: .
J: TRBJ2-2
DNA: TGTGCCAGCTCACCACCGCCAGGGGCAAACACCGGGGAGCTGTTTTTT
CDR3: CASSPPPGANTGELFF

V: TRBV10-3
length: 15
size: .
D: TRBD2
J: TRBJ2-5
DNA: TGTGCCATCAAGTCGACTAGCAGCGAGGAAGAGACCCAGTACTTC
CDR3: CAIKSTSSEEETQYF

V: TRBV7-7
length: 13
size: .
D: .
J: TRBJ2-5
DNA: TGTGCTAGCAGTGGGTCAGACCAAGAGACCCAGTACTTC
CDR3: CASSGSDQETQYF

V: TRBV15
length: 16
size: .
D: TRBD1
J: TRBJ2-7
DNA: TGTGCCACCAGCAGAGAACCGGGACAGGGGGCCTACGAGCAGTACTTC
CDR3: CATSREPGQGAYEQYF

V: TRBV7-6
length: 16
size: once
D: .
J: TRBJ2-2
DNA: TGTGCCAGCAGCTTAATGGGGGGATCGAACACCGGGGAGCTGTTTTTT
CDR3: CASSLMGGSNTGELFF

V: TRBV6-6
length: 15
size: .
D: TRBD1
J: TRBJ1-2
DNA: TGTGCCAGCAGGACATCCCGCGGGACAGGGGGTGGCTACACCTTC
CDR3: CASRTSRGTGGGYTF

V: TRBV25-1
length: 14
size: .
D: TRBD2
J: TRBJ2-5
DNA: TGTGCCAGCAGTATAGCGGGAGGGCAAGAGACCCAGTACTTC
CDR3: CASSIAGGQETQYF

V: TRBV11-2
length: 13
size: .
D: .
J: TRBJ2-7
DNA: TGTGCCAGCAGCTTTGGGGCGTCCTACGAGCAGTACTTC
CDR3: CASSFGASYEQYF

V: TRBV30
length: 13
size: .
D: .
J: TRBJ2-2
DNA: TGTGCCTGGAGTGTACGAGTGGCCGGGGAGCTGTTTTTT
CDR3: CAWSVRVAGELFF

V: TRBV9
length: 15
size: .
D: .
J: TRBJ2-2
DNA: TGTGCCAGCAGCCCAAGGGGGGAAACGTCCGGGGAGCTGTTTTTT
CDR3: CASSPRGETSGELFF

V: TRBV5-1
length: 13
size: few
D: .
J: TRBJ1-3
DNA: TGCGCCAGCAGCCCAGACAACGGAAACACCATATATTTT
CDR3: CASSPDNGNTIYF

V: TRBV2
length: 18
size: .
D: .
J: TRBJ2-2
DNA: TGTGCCAGCAGCGAGGGGGGGATAGCCGGGACGGTCACCGGGGAGCTGTTTTTT
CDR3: CASSEGGIAGTVTGELFF

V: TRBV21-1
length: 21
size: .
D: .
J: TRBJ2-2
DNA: TGTGCCAGCAGCAAAGAAAAGATTAGCGGGAGGCCTAGAGGGAACACCGGGGAGCTGTTTTTT
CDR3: CASSKEKISGRPRGNTGELFF

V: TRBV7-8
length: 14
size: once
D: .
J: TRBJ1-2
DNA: TGTGCCAGCAGCCCCCAGACAGCCTCGTATGGCTACACCTTC
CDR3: CASSPQTASYGYTF

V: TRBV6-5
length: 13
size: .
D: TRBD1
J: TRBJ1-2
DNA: TGTGCCAGCAGTTTAGACAGGGCTAAGGGCTACACCTTC
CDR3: CASSLDRAKGYTF

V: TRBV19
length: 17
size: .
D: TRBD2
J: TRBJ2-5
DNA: TGTGCCAGTAGTTCACGGACTAGCGGGATCCTCCAAGAGACCCAGTACTTC
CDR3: CASSSRTSGILQETQYF

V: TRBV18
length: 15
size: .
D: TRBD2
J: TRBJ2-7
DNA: TGTGCCAGCTCACCAAAAATAGCGGGCGCCTACGAGCAGTACTTC
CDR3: CASSPKIAGAYEQYF